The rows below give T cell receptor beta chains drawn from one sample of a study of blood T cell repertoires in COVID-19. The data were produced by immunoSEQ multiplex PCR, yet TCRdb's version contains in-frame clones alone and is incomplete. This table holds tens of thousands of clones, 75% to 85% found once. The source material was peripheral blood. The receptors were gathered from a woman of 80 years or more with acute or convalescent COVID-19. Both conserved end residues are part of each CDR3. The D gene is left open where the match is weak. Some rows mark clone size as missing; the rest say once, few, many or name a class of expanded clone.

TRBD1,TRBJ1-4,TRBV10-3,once,TGTGCCATCAGTGAAGGACAGGGAGCAACTAATGAAAAACTGTTTTTT,CAISEGQGATNEKLFF
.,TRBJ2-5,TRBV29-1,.,TGCAGCGTTTCTCCGGACAGAGGCCGAGAGACCCAGTACTTC,CSVSPDRGRETQYF
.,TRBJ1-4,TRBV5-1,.,TGCGCCAGCAGCTTTACAGGGAGTGAAAAACTGTTTTTT,CASSFTGSEKLFF
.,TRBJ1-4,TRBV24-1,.,TGTGCCACCAGTCCCGGTGCAACTAATGAAAAACTGTTTTTT,CATSPGATNEKLFF
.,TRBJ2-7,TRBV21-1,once,TGTGCCAGCACCCTGCCATGGCCGCTGGCGGGAGCGTACGAGCAGTACTTC,CASTLPWPLAGAYEQYF
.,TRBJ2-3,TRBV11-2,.,TGTGCCAGCAGCTTAGCAGGGATACCCACAGATACGCAGTATTTT,CASSLAGIPTDTQYF
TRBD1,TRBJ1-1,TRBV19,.,TGTGCCAGTAGTATGGGCGGACAGGGGGCGAAAACTGAAGCTTTCTTT,CASSMGGQGAKTEAFF
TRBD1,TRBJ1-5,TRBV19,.,TGTGCCAGTAGTACCAGACAGGGTAGCAATCAGCCCCAGCATTTT,CASSTRQGSNQPQHF
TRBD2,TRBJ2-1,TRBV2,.,TGTGCCAGCAGTGAAGCGAGTATAGCGGGAGGGTTAGATGAGCAGTTCTTC,CASSEASIAGGLDEQFF
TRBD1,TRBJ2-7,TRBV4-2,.,TGTGCCAGCAGCCAAGTCGCCGGGACAGGGGGTTCCTACGAGCAGTACTTC,CASSQVAGTGGSYEQYF
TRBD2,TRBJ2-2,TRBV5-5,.,TGTGCCAGCACCCGGGAGGACACCGGGGAGCTGTTTTTT,CASTREDTGELFF
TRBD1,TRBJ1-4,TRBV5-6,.,TGTGCCAGCAGCTTGGCTCCGGGACAGGGGGGTGAAAAACTGTTTTTT,CASSLAPGQGGEKLFF
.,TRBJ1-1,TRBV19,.,TGTGCCAGTAGTTTACAGGGAAGGGGTACTGAAGCTTTCTTT,CASSLQGRGTEAFF
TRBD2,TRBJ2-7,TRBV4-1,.,TGCGCCAGCAGCCAAGGGGTTGGCGGGGGACTTTCCTACGAGCAGTACTTC,CASSQGVGGGLSYEQYF
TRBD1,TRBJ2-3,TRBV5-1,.,TGCGCCAGCAGCTTGGGGGGACAGGGGGCCGGCACAGATACGCAGTATTTT,CASSLGGQGAGTDTQYF
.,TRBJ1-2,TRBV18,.,TGTGCCAGCTCACCAGACAGAGAGGACTATGGCTACACCTTC,CASSPDREDYGYTF
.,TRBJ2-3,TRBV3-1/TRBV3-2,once,TGTGCCAGCAGCCAAGAGGGGCGCTCGGCTAATACGCAGTATTTT,CASSQEGRSANTQYF
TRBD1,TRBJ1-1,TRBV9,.,TGTGCCAGCAGCGTAGGGACAGGGGCAGAAGCTTTCTTT,CASSVGTGAEAFF
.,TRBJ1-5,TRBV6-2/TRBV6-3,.,TGTGCCAGCAGTTACTCGATTGTGACAGGCCGTAACAATCAGCCCCAGCATTTT,CASSYSIVTGRNNQPQHF
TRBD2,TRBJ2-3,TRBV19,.,TGTGCCAGTAGTCCCGGGACTAGCGGGGCCTTCACAGATACGCAGTATTTT,CASSPGTSGAFTDTQYF
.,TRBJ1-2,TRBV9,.,TGTGCCAGCAGCGTAAGGGGAGGCTATGGCTACACCTTC,CASSVRGGYGYTF
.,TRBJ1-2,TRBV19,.,TGTGCCAGTAGTATGGCCCCAGGGGTCGACTATGGCTACACCTTC,CASSMAPGVDYGYTF
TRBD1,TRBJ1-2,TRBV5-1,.,TGCGCCAGCAGCTTGATCCCAGGGGGCGGTGACTATGGCTACACCTTC,CASSLIPGGGDYGYTF
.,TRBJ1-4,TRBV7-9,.,TGTGCCAGCAGTACAGGACAGACAAAACTGTTTTTT,CASSTGQTKLFF
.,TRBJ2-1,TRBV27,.,TGTGCCAGCACCGGTAGCGTGCACAATGAGCAGTTCTTC,CASTGSVHNEQFF
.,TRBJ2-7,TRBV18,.,TGTGCCAGCTCCCAATTCAGGGACATGGCCTACGAGCAGTACTTC,CASSQFRDMAYEQYF
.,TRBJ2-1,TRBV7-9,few,TGTGCCAGCAGCTTAGAGCCCCGTGAGGATGAGCAGTTCTTC,CASSLEPREDEQFF
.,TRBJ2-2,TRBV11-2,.,TGTGCCAGCAGCTCCCCTTTAGCGGTGAACACCGGGGAGCTGTTTTTT,CASSSPLAVNTGELFF
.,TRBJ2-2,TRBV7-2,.,TGTGCCAGCAGCCTCCGGACACTAAACACCGGGGAGCTGTTTTTT,CASSLRTLNTGELFF
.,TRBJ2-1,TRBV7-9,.,TGTGCCAGCAGCCCGAACGTGGAGTCCCTGTTCTTC,CASSPNVESLFF
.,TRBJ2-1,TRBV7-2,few,TGTGCCAGCAGATCCAGGGCTAGCGACTATGAGCAGTTCTTC,CASRSRASDYEQFF
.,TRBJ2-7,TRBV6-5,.,TGTGCCAGCAGTTCAGGGTACTCCTACGAGCAGTACTTC,CASSSGYSYEQYF
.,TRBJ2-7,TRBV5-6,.,TGTGCCAGCAGCTTACGGAGTGGGGCGGGGGCGGACTTC,CASSLRSGAGADF
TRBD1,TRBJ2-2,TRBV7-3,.,TGTGCCAGCAGCTCGAGACAGGGATCGGACACCGGGGAGCTGTTTTTT,CASSSRQGSDTGELFF
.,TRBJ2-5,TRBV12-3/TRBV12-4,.,TGTGCCAGCAACCCGACTTGGGAGGAGACCCAGTACTTC,CASNPTWEETQYF
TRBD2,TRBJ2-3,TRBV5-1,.,TGCGCCAGCAGCCCGACTAGCGGCTCAGATACGCAGTATTTT,CASSPTSGSDTQYF
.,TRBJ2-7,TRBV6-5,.,TGTGCCAGCAGTTACTCCCCGGGAGCGGGCCACGAGCAGTACTTC,CASSYSPGAGHEQYF
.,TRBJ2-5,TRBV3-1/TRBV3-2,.,TGTGCCAGCAGCCAAGGGGTTGTGGCTAGTCAGGAGACCCAGTACTTC,CASSQGVVASQETQYF
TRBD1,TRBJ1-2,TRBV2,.,TGTGCCAGCAGCCCGGGGACAGATTATGGCTACACCTTC,CASSPGTDYGYTF
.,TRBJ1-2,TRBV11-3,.,TGTGCCAGCAGCTTAAACTCAAACTATGGCTACACCTTC,CASSLNSNYGYTF
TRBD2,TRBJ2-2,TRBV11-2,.,TGTGCCAGCAGCTTAAGGTGGACTAGCGGGACTGCGACCGGGGAGCTGTTTTTT,CASSLRWTSGTATGELFF
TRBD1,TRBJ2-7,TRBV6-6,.,TGTGCCAGCAGTATCCAGGGGGAAGCCGACGAGCAGTACTTC,CASSIQGEADEQYF
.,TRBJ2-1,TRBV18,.,TGTGCCAGCTCACCAAGGAGGGGGCGCCCAAATGAGCAGTTCTTC,CASSPRRGRPNEQFF
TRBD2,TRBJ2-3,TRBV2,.,TGTGCCAGCAGTGAATTTGGGCTAGCGGGAGCCACAGATACGCAGTATTTT,CASSEFGLAGATDTQYF
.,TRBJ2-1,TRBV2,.,TGTGCCAGCAGTGAAAATAGGGGGGAGCAGTTCTTC,CASSENRGEQFF
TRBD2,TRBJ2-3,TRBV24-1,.,TGTGCCACCAGTGACCTAAAAGGACGGGTTGGCGGGAGTAGAGATACGCAGTATTTT,CATSDLKGRVGGSRDTQYF
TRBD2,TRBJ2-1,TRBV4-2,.,TGTGCCAGCAGCCTAGCGGGAGGGCCCTATGAGCAGTTCTTC,CASSLAGGPYEQFF
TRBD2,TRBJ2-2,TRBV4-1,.,TGCGCCAGCAGCCAAGCGATAGCGGGAATGGGCGGGGAGCTGTTTTTT,CASSQAIAGMGGELFF
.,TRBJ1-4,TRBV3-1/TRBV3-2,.,TGTGCCAGCAGAGGAGGAGGTGGAACTAATGAAAAACTGTTTTTT,CASRGGGGTNEKLFF
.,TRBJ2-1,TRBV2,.,TGTGCCAGCAGGGGTCGAGGGGGAGTCGTAACCCATGAGCAGTTCTTC,CASRGRGGVVTHEQFF
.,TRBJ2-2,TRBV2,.,TGTGCCAGCAGGAGGGAGGACACCGGGGAGCTGTTTTTT,CASRREDTGELFF